This T cell receptor beta chain was profiled in a study of T cell responses to AZD1222 COVID-19 vaccine. Findings and limits, study-wide: Repertoire collection took place solely once the T cell response had peaked. The donor cohort was predominantly white British with a female majority, and clonal diversity may have been underestimated.

Germline V gives CDR1 SNHLY, CDR2 FYNNEI. The CDR3 runs to 12 residues. Trimming took 11 bases from V and 3 from J, leaving 13 bases between them. Comment on this clone: Its antigen is not identified.

Profiled with immunoSEQ multiplex PCR; TCRdb holds only in-frame clones, not every one. The sample comprises roughly 70,000 clones, less than 85% of which are singletons, and approximately 23% rests with the top ten. The input for sequencing was peripheral blood, taken on day 0 of MenACWY control vaccination. The V call is TRBV2, the J call TRBJ2-5; tentative D call: TRBD2 (5 bases). The sequence was obtained from an adult in good health. The CDR3, as DNA: TGTGCCGCGGGTCAGTTGGAAGAGACCCAGTACTTC. Protein: CAAGQLEETQYF.